This T cell receptor beta chain is drawn from a study of cytomegalovirus exposure and HLA in healthy donors. With regard to this clone: Its target is unknown.

This PCR relied on a set of 60 Vbeta primers and 13 Jbeta primers. Original data processing: About 10 million of tens of millions of unique TCR beta chains were shared, per a later count. Sequenced by immunoSEQ multiplex PCR; TCRdb stores in-frame clones only, minus some. The DNA was the basis for D and trimming; V, J and clone size are from that table. The sample lists about 110,000 clones; approximately 82% were seen once. Trimming took off 0 bases at V and 8 bases at J, with 15 bases between the two ends. CDR3 length: 15 residues. CDR1 is SGHNT and CDR2 is YYREEE in the germline V gene (reference sequence). Overall study results and limits: Whilst most TCR sequences proved rare, a subset of public TCRs occurred across many donors. In a later analysis, compared with equally common non-associated chains, HLA-associated beta chains were more expanded. Researchers reported in a later analysis that common viral pathogens appeared linked to several top clusters.

This TCR was recovered from a man aged 25-45 years in good health and CMV-seropositive. The sequencing sample was made of PBMCs. V and J are TRBV5-4 and TRBJ2-1; weak D call: TRBD2 (7 bases). In DNA, the CDR3 is TGTGCCAGCAGCTTGGCGGGGGGCCACGACGATGAGCAGTTCTTC. This sequence encodes CASSLAGGHDDEQFF.